A selection of T cell receptor beta chains follows, all from one sample in a study of Ad26.COV2.S vaccination and SARS-CoV-2 variants. Some clones are missing from TCRdb's copy, which holds only in-frame ones; the method was immunoSEQ multiplex PCR. Of about 680,000 clones listed, 89% are singletons. Source: peripheral blood, taken in a trial of Ad26.COV2.S vaccine versus placebo. The receptors were gathered from a person between 18 and 59 years old who received the Ad26.COV2.S COVID-19 vaccine or a placebo. Both conserved end residues are part of each CDR3. The D gene is left open where the match is weak. Rows give clone size only sometimes, using once, few, many, or a class for an expanded clone.

.	TRBV9	TRBD1	TRBJ1-4	TGTGCCAGCAGCTCAAATACAGGGGGACTTAATGAAAAACTGTTTTTT	CASSSNTGGLNEKLFF
few	TRBV5-4	TRBD1	TRBJ1-2	TGTGCCAGCAGCACCCCGGACAGGGTAGGCTATGGCTACACCTTC	CASSTPDRVGYGYTF
.	TRBV9	TRBD2	TRBJ2-1	TGTGCCAGCAGCTACAAGACGACTAGCGGGTTCGTCAATGAGCAGTTCTTC	CASSYKTTSGFVNEQFF
.	TRBV5-1	TRBD2	TRBJ2-5	TGCGCCAGCAGCGCGCGGGGGAGCGGGAGAGAGACCCAGTACTTC	CASSARGSGRETQYF
many	TRBV12-3/TRBV12-4	.	TRBJ2-7	TGTGCCAGCAGTTACAGCGACGAGCAGTACTTC	CASSYSDEQYF
.	TRBV11-2	.	TRBJ1-4	TGTGCCAGCAGCTTAGAGGGCCCCGGGGAACTGTTTTTT	CASSLEGPGELFF
.	TRBV19	.	TRBJ1-1	TGTGCCAGTACTAGCCGGTGGGACCCACGGAACACTGAAGCTTTCTTT	CASTSRWDPRNTEAFF
.	TRBV7-9	TRBD1	TRBJ2-1	TGTGCCAGCAGCCCTACAGGGGACGAGCAGTTCTTC	CASSPTGDEQFF
.	TRBV5-4	.	TRBJ2-3	TGTGCCAGCAGCTTATCACAGGACCTTGGGACAGATACGCAGTATTTT	CASSLSQDLGTDTQYF
few	TRBV5-1	.	TRBJ2-7	TGCGCCAGCAGCTTGGGGGGAGAGAGGAACGAGCAGTACTTC	CASSLGGERNEQYF
once	TRBV6-2/TRBV6-3	TRBD2	TRBJ2-7	TGTGCCAGCAGGCCTTCCGGGACTAGCGAGTACGAGCAGTACTTC	CASRPSGTSEYEQYF
.	TRBV5-1	TRBD1	TRBJ2-1	TGCGCCAGCAGCATCTCGGCCGGGACAGGGCTCCTCAATGAGCAGTTCTTC	CASSISAGTGLLNEQFF
.	TRBV9	.	TRBJ2-1	TGTGCCAGCAGCGTAGGCAGCTCCTACAATGAGCAGTTCTTC	CASSVGSSYNEQFF
.	TRBV5-4	TRBD1	TRBJ2-7	TGTGCCAGCAGCTTGGCCCCGACAGGGGAAGCCTACGAGCAGTACTTC	CASSLAPTGEAYEQYF
.	TRBV5-1	TRBD2	TRBJ2-1	TGCGCCAGCAGCCAGACTAGCGGGTCCTACAATGAGCAGTTCTTC	CASSQTSGSYNEQFF
.	TRBV19	TRBD2	TRBJ2-5	TGTGCCAGTAGTATATCCTATAGCGGGGGGGAAGAGACCCAGTACTTC	CASSISYSGGEETQYF
.	TRBV6-1	TRBD2	TRBJ2-1	TGTGCCAGCAGTGATCCGGGAGGAAGAGATGAGCAGTTCTTC	CASSDPGGRDEQFF
.	TRBV24-1	.	TRBJ2-2	TGTGCTACCAGTGCGCGGTCGAACACCGGGGAGCTGTTTTTT	CATSARSNTGELFF
.	TRBV5-5	.	TRBJ2-1	TGTGCCAGCACCTGGGCAGGGGTCAACGAGCAGTTCTTC	CASTWAGVNEQFF
.	TRBV12-3/TRBV12-4	.	TRBJ2-3	TGTGCCAGCAGCGAGTTCAGCACAGATACGCAGTATTTT	CASSEFSTDTQYF
.	TRBV29-1	.	TRBJ2-7	TGCAGCGGGATGGGGGAGGGACAGGAGGCCTACGAGCAGTACTTC	CSGMGEGQEAYEQYF
.	TRBV7-2	TRBD1	TRBJ2-7	TGTGCCAGCTCTCCCTGGGCAGGGGGCACGTACGAGCAGTACTTC	CASSPWAGGTYEQYF
.	TRBV19	TRBD2	TRBJ2-4	TGTGCCAGTAGTATGGATAGCGGGAGTGCCAAAAACATTCAGTACTTC	CASSMDSGSAKNIQYF
few	TRBV3-1/TRBV3-2	TRBD2	TRBJ2-7	TGTGCCAGCAGCCCCCCGGGGACTAGGGAGCAGTACTTC	CASSPPGTREQYF
.	TRBV11-2	.	TRBJ2-3	TGTGCCAGCAGCTTAAGGTGGCTAGGAGGTGGGGGCACAGATACGCAGTATTTT	CASSLRWLGGGGTDTQYF
.	TRBV9	TRBD2	TRBJ2-1	TGTGCCAGCAGCGTACGGACTAGCGGGGGGGCGGCCAATGAGCAGTTCTTC	CASSVRTSGGAANEQFF
.	TRBV10-2	.	TRBJ1-6	TGCGCCAGCAGTGAACAGGGAAATTCACCCCTCCACTTT	CASSEQGNSPLHF
.	TRBV29-1	.	TRBJ1-5	TGCAGCGCTGGGGGGGAGGGTCAGCCCCAGCATTTT	CSAGGEGQPQHF
.	TRBV4-2	TRBD1	TRBJ2-5	TGTGCCAGCAGCCAAGAACCACGGACAGGGTTCGGGACCCAGTACTTC	CASSQEPRTGFGTQYF
.	TRBV10-1	.	TRBJ2-7	TGCGCCAGCAGTGAGTACGGGATTGGAACCTACGAGCAGTACTTC	CASSEYGIGTYEQYF
.	TRBV4-3	.	TRBJ1-2	TGCGCCAGCAGCCAAGATCGAGTTGGCTACACCTTC	CASSQDRVGYTF
.	TRBV29-1	.	TRBJ1-3	TGCAGCGCCCAGCTTGGAAACACCATATATTTT	CSAQLGNTIYF
.	TRBV7-2	.	TRBJ2-1	TGTGCCAGCAGCCCTGGAACAGGGAATCCGTACAATGAGCAGTTCTTC	CASSPGTGNPYNEQFF
.	TRBV5-4	TRBD1	TRBJ2-7	TGTGCCAGCAGCTTACCGGGACAGGGGTCCTACGAGCAGTACTTC	CASSLPGQGSYEQYF
.	TRBV30	.	TRBJ1-4	TGTGCCTGGAGTGTCGGTCTGAGTTATGAAAAACTGTTTTTT	CAWSVGLSYEKLFF
.	TRBV4-3	TRBD1	TRBJ1-1	TGCGCCAGCAGCCTGACAGGGACGGGGCCTGGAGCTTTCTTT	CASSLTGTGPGAFF
.	TRBV5-6	.	TRBJ1-6	TGTGCCAGCAGCGTGACAGAACCCCTCCACTTT	CASSVTEPLHF
.	TRBV6-5	.	TRBJ1-2	TGTGCCAGCGCTAACTATGGCTACACCTTC	CASANYGYTF
.	TRBV2	TRBD2	TRBJ2-1	TGTGCCAGCAGTCTAGCGGGAGAGTATGAGCAGTTCTTC	CASSLAGEYEQFF
.	TRBV6-5	.	TRBJ2-7	TGTGCCAGCATAAAAGAGTCAGGGGAGTCCTACGAGCAGTACTTC	CASIKESGESYEQYF
.	TRBV12-3/TRBV12-4	.	TRBJ2-5	TGTGCCAGCAGAGGACAGAACCAAGAGACCCAGTACTTC	CASRGQNQETQYF
.	TRBV1	.	TRBJ1-5	TGCACCAGCAGCCAGTGGACAGGTGACAATCAGCCCCAGCATTTT	CTSSQWTGDNQPQHF
few	TRBV7-8	.	TRBJ2-1	TGTGCCAGCCAAACCTACCCCTCGGGGAATGAGCAGTTCTTC	CASQTYPSGNEQFF
.	TRBV18	.	TRBJ1-1	TGTGCCAGCTCACCATTTAATAGGGACAAAAACACTGAAGCTTTCTTT	CASSPFNRDKNTEAFF
.	TRBV19	TRBD2	TRBJ2-7	TGTGCCAGTAGTATTCGGGCTAGCGGGTTCTCCTACGAGCAGTACTTC	CASSIRASGFSYEQYF
.	TRBV9	TRBD2	TRBJ2-7	TGTGCCAGCAGCGCTACCATCAGCGGGGCCCTCTACGAGCAGTACTTC	CASSATISGALYEQYF
.	TRBV6-5	.	TRBJ1-5	TGTGCCACAAACAGAGGCGGATTCAATCAGCCCCAGCATTTT	CATNRGGFNQPQHF
.	TRBV18	.	TRBJ1-2	TGTGCCAGCTCACCATCTGCAGGACCTTATGGCTACACCTTC	CASSPSAGPYGYTF
few	TRBV2	.	TRBJ2-3	TGTGCCAGCAATGGCAGGGGAGAGACAGATACGCAGTATTTT	CASNGRGETDTQYF
.	TRBV7-2	TRBD2	TRBJ2-7	TGTGCCAGCAGCTTAGTAGGAGCGGGGGGGCCCTCACTATACGAGCAGTACTTC	CASSLVGAGGPSLYEQYF
.	TRBV5-1	.	TRBJ1-2	TGCGCCAGCAGCTTGGCCGGGGAAGGCTACACCTTC	CASSLAGEGYTF
.	TRBV19	TRBD1	TRBJ2-5	TGTGCCAGTAGGGACAGGGGAAAAGAGACCCAGTACTTC	CASRDRGKETQYF
many	TRBV4-1	.	TRBJ2-7	TGCGCCAGCAGCCAAGATAGAGCGGGTCTCTACGAGCAGTACTTC	CASSQDRAGLYEQYF
.	TRBV5-5	.	TRBJ2-7	TGTGCCAGTAATCCGGGACAAGTCTACGAGCAGTACTTC	CASNPGQVYEQYF